This T cell receptor (beta chain) derives from a study of cytomegalovirus exposure and HLA in healthy donors. PCR employed 60 Vbeta and 13 Jbeta primers. Assay used: immunoSEQ multiplex PCR; TCRdb lists only in-frame clones, some missing. The table lists about 100,000 clones, 60% to 80% of them singletons. Broader study findings: Among TCR beta chains of equal frequency, HLA-associated ones were more clonally expanded in a later analysis. There were some public TCRs occurring in many donors, but most TCR sequences were rare.

Trimming shortened V by 8 bases and J by 2 bases, and 12 bases separated the two germline ends. CDR1 is SGHAT, CDR2 FQNNGV, per germline. The CDR3 sequence is 13 residues long. This clone was seen just once. Its target is unknown. The TCR was taken from a woman younger than 35 in good health and CMV-seropositive. The rearrangement joins TRBV11-2 to TRBJ2-5; possibly TRBD1 for D (5 bases). The sequencing sample was made of PBMCs. The CDR3 loop is CASAAGLQETQYF. DNA for the CDR3: TGTGCCAGCGCTGCAGGGCTTCAAGAGACCCAGTACTTC.